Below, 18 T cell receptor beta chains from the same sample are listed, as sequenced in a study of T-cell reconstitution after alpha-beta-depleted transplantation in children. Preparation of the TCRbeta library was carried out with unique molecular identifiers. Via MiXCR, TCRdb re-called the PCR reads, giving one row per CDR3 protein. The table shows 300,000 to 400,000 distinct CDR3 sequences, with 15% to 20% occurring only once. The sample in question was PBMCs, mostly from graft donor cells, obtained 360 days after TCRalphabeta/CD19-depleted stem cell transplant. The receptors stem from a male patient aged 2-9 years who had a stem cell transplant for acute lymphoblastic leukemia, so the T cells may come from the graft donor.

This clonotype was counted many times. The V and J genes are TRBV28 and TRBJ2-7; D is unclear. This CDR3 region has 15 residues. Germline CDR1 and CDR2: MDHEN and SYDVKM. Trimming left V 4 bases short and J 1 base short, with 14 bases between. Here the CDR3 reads CASSSPGRSSYEQYF. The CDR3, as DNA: TGTGCCAGCAGTTCACCTGGCAGGAGTTCCTACGAGCAGTACTTC.

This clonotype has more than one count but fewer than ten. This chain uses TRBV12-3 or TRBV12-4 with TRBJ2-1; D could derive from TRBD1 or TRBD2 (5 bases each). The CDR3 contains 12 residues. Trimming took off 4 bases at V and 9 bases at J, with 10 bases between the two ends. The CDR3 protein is CASSYRGPEQFF. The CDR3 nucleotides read TGTGCCAGCAGTTACCGGGGCCCTGAGCAGTTCTTC.

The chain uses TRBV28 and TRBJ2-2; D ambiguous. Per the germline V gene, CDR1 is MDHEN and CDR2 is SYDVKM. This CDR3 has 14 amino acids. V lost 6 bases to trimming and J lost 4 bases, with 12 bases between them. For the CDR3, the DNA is TGTGCCAGCAGCCGGACCACCGTCACCGGGGAGCTGTTTTTT. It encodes CASSRTTVTGELFF.

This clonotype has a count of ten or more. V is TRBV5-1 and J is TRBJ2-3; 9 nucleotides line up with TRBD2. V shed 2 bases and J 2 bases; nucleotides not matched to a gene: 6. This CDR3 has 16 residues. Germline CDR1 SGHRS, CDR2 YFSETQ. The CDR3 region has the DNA TGCGCCAGCAGCTTAATAGCGGGAGACCCCACAGATACGCAGTATTTT. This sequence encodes CASSLIAGDPTDTQYF.

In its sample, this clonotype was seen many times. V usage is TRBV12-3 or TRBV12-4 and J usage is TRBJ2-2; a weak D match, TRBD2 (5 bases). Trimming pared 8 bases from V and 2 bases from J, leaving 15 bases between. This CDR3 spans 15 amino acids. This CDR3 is CASGRGPSNTGELFF. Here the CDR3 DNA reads TGTGCCAGCGGCCGAGGGCCGAGTAACACCGGGGAGCTGTTTTTT.

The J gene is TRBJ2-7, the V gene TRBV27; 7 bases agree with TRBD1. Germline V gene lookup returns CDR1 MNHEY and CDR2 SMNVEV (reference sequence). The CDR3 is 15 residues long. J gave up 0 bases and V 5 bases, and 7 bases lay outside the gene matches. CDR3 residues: CASSPRGQSSYEQYF. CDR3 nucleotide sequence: TGTGCCAGCAGTCCGAGGGGGCAGAGCTCCTACGAGCAGTACTTC.

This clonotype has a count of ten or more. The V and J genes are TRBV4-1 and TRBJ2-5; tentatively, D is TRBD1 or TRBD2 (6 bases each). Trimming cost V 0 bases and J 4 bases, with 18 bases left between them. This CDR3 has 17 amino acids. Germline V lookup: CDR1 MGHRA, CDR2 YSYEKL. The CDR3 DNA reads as TGCGCCAGCAGCCAAGATTTCCGGGGGCGAGGGTTAGAGACCCAGTACTTC. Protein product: CASSQDFRGRGLETQYF.

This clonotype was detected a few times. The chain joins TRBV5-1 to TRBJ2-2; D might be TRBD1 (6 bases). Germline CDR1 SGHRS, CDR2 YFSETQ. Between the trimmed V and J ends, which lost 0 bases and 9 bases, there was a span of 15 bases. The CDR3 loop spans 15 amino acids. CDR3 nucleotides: TGCGCCAGCAGCTTGGGACAGGCACTGAACCGGGAGCTGTTTTTT. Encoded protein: CASSLGQALNRELFF.

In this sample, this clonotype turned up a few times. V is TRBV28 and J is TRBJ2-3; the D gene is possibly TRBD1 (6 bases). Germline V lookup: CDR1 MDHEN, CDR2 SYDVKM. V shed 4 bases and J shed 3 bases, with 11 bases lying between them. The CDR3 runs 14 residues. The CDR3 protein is CASSSARGTDTQYF. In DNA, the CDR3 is TGTGCCAGCAGTTCCGCTAGGGGGACAGATACGCAGTATTTT.

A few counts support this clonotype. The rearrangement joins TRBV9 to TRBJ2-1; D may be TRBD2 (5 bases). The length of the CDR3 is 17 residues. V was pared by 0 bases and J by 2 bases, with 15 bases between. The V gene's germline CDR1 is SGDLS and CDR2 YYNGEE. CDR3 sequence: CASSVGRPPGAYNEQFF. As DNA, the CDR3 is TGTGCCAGCAGCGTAGGCAGGCCACCCGGGGCCTACAATGAGCAGTTCTTC.

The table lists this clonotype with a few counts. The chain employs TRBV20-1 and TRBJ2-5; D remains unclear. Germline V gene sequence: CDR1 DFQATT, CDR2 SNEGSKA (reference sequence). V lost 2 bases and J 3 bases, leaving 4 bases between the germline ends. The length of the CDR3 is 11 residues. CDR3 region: CSARREETQYF. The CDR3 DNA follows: TGCAGTGCTAGAAGGGAAGAGACCCAGTACTTC.

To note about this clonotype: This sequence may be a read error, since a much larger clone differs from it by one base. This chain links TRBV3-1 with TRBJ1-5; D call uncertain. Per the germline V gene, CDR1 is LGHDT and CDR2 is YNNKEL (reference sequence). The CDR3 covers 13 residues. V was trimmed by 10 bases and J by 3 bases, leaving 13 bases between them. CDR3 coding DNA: TGTGCCATCAGGATTCAGGCCAATCAGCCCCAGCATTTT. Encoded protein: CAIRIQANQPQHF. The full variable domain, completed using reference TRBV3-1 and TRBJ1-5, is DTAVSQTPKYLVTQMGNDKSIKCEQNLGHDTMYWYKQDSKKFLKIMFSYNNKELIINETVPNRFSPKSPDKAHLNLHINSLELGDSAVYFCAIRIQANQPQHFGDGTRLSIL.

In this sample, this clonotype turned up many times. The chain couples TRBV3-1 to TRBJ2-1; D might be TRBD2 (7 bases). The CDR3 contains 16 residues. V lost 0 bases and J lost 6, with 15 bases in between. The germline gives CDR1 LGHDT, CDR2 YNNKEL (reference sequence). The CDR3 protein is CASSQDVYREGNEQFF. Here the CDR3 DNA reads TGTGCCAGCAGCCAAGATGTCTACAGGGAGGGCAATGAGCAGTTCTTC.

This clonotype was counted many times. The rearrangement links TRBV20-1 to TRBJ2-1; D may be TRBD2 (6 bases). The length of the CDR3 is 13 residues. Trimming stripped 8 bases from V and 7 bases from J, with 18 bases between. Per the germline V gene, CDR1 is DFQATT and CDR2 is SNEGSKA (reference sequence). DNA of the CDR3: TGCAGTCCTTTTGGGGAGGTTCGAAATGAGCAGTTCTTC. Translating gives CSPFGEVRNEQFF.

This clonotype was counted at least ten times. The CDR3 DNA reads TGTGCCAGCAGTTATACTTGGACAGGGGCGAAGAATGAGCAGTTCTTC. It translates to CASSYTWTGAKNEQFF. This chain uses TRBV6-5 with TRBJ2-1, with 9 bases that match TRBD1. There are 16 residues in the CDR3. Losses at the gene ends were 3 bases for V and 7 bases for J; bases not matched to a gene: 10. Germline CDR1 is MNHEY and CDR2 is SVGAGI.

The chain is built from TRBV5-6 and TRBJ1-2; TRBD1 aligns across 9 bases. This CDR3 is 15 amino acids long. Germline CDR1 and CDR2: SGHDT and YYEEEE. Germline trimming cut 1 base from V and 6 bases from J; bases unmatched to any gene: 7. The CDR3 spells CASSLKRQGVHGYTF. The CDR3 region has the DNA TGTGCCAGCAGCTTGAAACGACAGGGGGTGCATGGCTACACCTTC.

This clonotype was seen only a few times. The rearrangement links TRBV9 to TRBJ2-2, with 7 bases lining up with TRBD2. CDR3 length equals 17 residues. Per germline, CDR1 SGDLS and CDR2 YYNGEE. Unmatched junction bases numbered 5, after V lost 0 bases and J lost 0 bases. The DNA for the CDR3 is TGTGCCAGCAGCGTAGAAAAGCGGGGACCGAACACCGGGGAGCTGTTTTTT. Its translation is CASSVEKRGPNTGELFF.

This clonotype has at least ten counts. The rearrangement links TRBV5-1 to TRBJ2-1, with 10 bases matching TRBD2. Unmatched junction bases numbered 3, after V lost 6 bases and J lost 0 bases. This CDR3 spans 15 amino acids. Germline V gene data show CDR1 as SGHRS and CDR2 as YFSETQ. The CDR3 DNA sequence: TGCGCCAGCAACCCTAGCGGGAGCTCCTACAATGAGCAGTTCTTC. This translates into CASNPSGSSYNEQFF.